The next 14 T cell receptor beta chains were all read from a single sample in a study of OX40 agonist ivuxolimab in advanced cancers. Libraries were constructed by the immunoSEQ multiplex PCR assay. Here the immuneACCESS table is served through TCRdb, limited to in-frame sequences with V and J called. Missing clones are a known gap in these copies; in checked studies unresolved V genes cover under half, and the rest lacks a known reason. The sample records 40,000 to 60,000 clones, roughly 85% of which are singletons. Approximately 20% of the sample is in the top ten clones. Sample: CD4+ or CD8+ T cells sorted from blood, taken in a trial of the OX40 agonist ivuxolimab. These receptors all come from an adult with an advanced solid tumor such as melanoma, head and neck, liver or kidney cancer.

This chain connects TRBV19 to TRBJ1-3; the D gene is possibly TRBD1 (6 bases). Per the germline V gene, CDR1 is LNHDA and CDR2 is SQIVND (reference sequence). Trimming took 2 bases from V and 0 from J, leaving 8 bases between them. This CDR3 region has 15 residues. As DNA, the CDR3 is TGTGCCAGTAGTATAACAGGGAGCTCTGGAAACACCATATATTTT. It encodes CASSITGSSGNTIYF.

The rearrangement uses TRBV6-6 and TRBJ1-2, with D uncertain. V was trimmed by 2 bases and J by 7 bases, leaving 8 bases between them. The germline V gene has CDR1 MNHNY and CDR2 SVGAGI (reference sequence). CDR3 length: 12 amino acids. The CDR3, as DNA: TGTGCCAGCAGTTACGGGCCACCTGGCTACACCTTC. Protein sequence: CASSYGPPGYTF.

The rearrangement joins TRBV28 to TRBJ1-2; TRBD1 agrees at 12 bases. Germline loops: CDR1 MDHEN, CDR2 SYDVKM. J gave up 1 base and V 6 bases, and 9 bases lay outside the gene matches. The CDR3 loop spans 17 amino acids. The CDR3 DNA follows: TGTGCCAGCAGCCGAGGGACAGGGGGCATGGTTAACTATGGCTACACCTTC. It specifies CASSRGTGGMVNYGYTF.

The chain has TRBV27 and TRBJ1-2; perhaps TRBD1 as D (6 bases). The CDR3 runs 16 residues. The V gene's germline CDR1 is MNHEY and CDR2 SMNVEV (reference sequence). With 2 bases removed from V and 6 bases from J, the gap between germline ends came to 19 bases. The CDR3 DNA follows: TGTGCCAGCAGTTTAATAGGGGGGTTCCAAGCAAATGGCTACACCTTC. Its translation: CASSLIGGFQANGYTF.

J is TRBJ1-1 and V is TRBV19, with 8 bases lining up with TRBD1. Germline trimming cut 7 bases from V and 5 bases from J; bases unmatched to any gene: 12. The CDR3 length is 15 residues. Germline CDR1 LNHDA, CDR2 SQIVND (reference sequence). The CDR3 sequence is CASTPFGQGGTEAFF. The CDR3 coding sequence is TGTGCCAGTACCCCCTTCGGACAGGGTGGTACTGAAGCTTTCTTT.

The V call is TRBV4-1, the J call TRBJ2-1; TRBD2 matches at 9 bases. Germline values: CDR1 MGHRA, CDR2 YSYEKL. The V gene end was trimmed by 0 bases and the J gene end by 2 bases; junction bases not matched to a gene: 2. The CDR3 is made up of 16 amino acids. The CDR3 DNA reads as TGCGCCAGCAGCCAAGAGGGCGGGGGGGCCTACAATGAGCAGTTCTTC. Translation gives CASSQEGGGAYNEQFF.

J is TRBJ1-6 and V is TRBV28; weak D call: TRBD1 (6 bases). This CDR3 is 13 amino acids long. CDR1 and CDR2 from the germline V gene are MDHEN and SYDVKM. Between the trimmed V and J ends, which lost 3 bases and 14 bases, there was a span of 14 bases. DNA for the CDR3: TGTGCCAGCAGTTTTTACAGGGAAAGGGCCCTCCACTTT. Translated: CASSFYRERALHF.

This clone was found once. This rearrangement joins TRBV9 to TRBJ1-1, with 9 bases fitting TRBD1. Trimming at V came to 3 bases and at J to 6 bases, leaving 6 bases not matched to a gene. This CDR3 is 14 amino acids long. Per the germline V gene, CDR1 is SGDLS and CDR2 is YYNGEE. The CDR3 nucleotides are TGTGCCAGCAGCGGAGACAGGGGGTGGGCTGAAGCTTTCTTT. Protein: CASSGDRGWAEAFF.

V and J are TRBV5-8 and TRBJ1-5, with TRBD1 as a possible D gene (6 bases). The germline V gene encodes CDR1 SGHTS and CDR2 YDEGEE. V lost 0 bases and J lost 2, with 9 bases in between. This CDR3 is built from 15 residues. The CDR3 DNA sequence: TGTGCCAGCAGCTTGGGCCGGACAGGCAATCAGCCCCAGCATTTT. It is translated as CASSLGRTGNQPQHF.

This clone was recorded once. This sequence joins TRBV7-6 and TRBJ1-2; 10 nucleotides line up with TRBD1. The CDR3 spans 16 residues. Looked up from germline, CDR1 is SGHVS and CDR2 is FNYEAQ. Trimming at V came to 5 bases and at J to 6 bases, leaving 12 bases not matched to a gene. The CDR3 is CASSAPGQGPGDGYTF. In DNA, the CDR3 is TGTGCCAGCAGCGCCCCGGGACAGGGGCCGGGGGATGGCTACACCTTC.

The table lists this clone with a count of one. The V gene is TRBV7-6, the J gene TRBJ2-2; possibly TRBD2 for D (5 bases). The length of the CDR3 is 15 residues. Germline loops: CDR1 SGHVS, CDR2 FNYEAQ. Trimming took 5 bases from V and 4 from J, leaving 14 bases between them. DNA for the CDR3: TGTGCCAGCAGCGTTAGCGAGGGAGCCACCGGGGAGCTGTTTTTT. Its protein is CASSVSEGATGELFF.

This clone was counted a single time. This chain links TRBV5-8 with TRBJ2-7, with D unresolved. Deletions cut 5 bases from V and 5 bases from J, with 11 bases between. The CDR3 is 12 residues long. The germline gives CDR1 SGHTS, CDR2 YDEGEE. The CDR3 region is CASRGLTHEQYF. In DNA form, the CDR3 reads TGTGCCAGCAGGGGCCTCACCCACGAGCAGTACTTC.

This chain uses TRBV5-5 with TRBJ2-2, with D hard to call. CDR1 and CDR2 from the germline V gene are SGHKS and YYEKEE (reference sequence). The CDR3 runs to 14 residues. The V end lost 4 bases, the J end lost 2 bases, and 9 bases lay between the germline ends. DNA for the CDR3: TGTGCCAGCAGCAAAGCAGGAAACACCGGGGAGCTGTTTTTT. It specifies CASSKAGNTGELFF. The full variable domain, rest sourced from reference TRBV5-5 and TRBJ2-2, is DAGVTQSPTHLIKTRGQQVTLRCSPISGHKSVSWYQQVLGQGPQFIFQYYEKEERGRGNFPDRFSARQFPNYSSELNVNALLLGDSALYLCASSKAGNTGELFFGEGSRLTVL.

The V and J genes are TRBV9 and TRBJ1-1; D gene unclear. From germline, CDR1 is SGDLS and CDR2 YYNGEE. The germline V and J ends were trimmed by 2 bases and 7 bases, with 15 bases remaining between them. This CDR3 is 14 amino acids long. As DNA, the CDR3 is TGTGCCAGCAGCGTCGGGGTGGGCAGTGATGAAGCTTTCTTT. Residues: CASSVGVGSDEAFF.